This T cell receptor (beta chain) was identified in a study of T cell repertoires in aging, cancer and after chemotherapy. The V gene's germline CDR1 is SGHNT and CDR2 YYREEE (reference sequence). The V end was cut by 0 bases, the J end by 1 base, with 7 bases between. The CDR3 is 14 amino acids. Peripheral blood genomic DNA, not sorted cells or RNA, was the template. Rearranged V-D-J TRB sequences were amplified with a mixed TRB-A/B primer pool. TCRdb processed the multiplex PCR reads anew with MiXCR; each CDR3 protein has one entry. The sample holds roughly 1,300 distinct CDR3 sequences; less than 25% are singletons and the top ten take 35% to 40%. This clonotype rates as medium-sized.

V is TRBV5-4 and J is TRBJ1-1, with unresolved D. Sequenced sample: blood. The sequence was collected from a human donor with a solid tumor. As DNA, the CDR3 is TGTGCCAGCAGCTTGGCCTCGGAGAACACTGAAGCTTTCTTT. Protein sequence: CASSLASENTEAFF.